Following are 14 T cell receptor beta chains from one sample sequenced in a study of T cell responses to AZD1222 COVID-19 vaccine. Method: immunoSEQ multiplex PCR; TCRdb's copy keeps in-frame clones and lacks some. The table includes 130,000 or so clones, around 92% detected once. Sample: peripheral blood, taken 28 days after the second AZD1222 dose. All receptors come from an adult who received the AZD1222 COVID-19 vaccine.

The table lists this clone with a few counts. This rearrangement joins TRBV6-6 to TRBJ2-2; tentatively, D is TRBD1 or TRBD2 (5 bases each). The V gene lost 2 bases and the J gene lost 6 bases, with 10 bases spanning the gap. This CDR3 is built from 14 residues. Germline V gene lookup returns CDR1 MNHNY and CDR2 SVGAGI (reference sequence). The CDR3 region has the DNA TGTGCCAGCAGTTACGGTGGGGGTTCCGGGGAGCTGTTTTTT. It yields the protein CASSYGGGSGELFF.

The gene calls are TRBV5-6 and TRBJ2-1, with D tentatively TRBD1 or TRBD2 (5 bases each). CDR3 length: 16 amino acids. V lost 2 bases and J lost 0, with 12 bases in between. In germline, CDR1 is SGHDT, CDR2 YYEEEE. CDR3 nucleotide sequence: TGTGCCAGCAGCTTCTCCGGGACGCTCTCCTACAATGAGCAGTTCTTC. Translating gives CASSFSGTLSYNEQFF.

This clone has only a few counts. The CDR3, as DNA: TGTGCCAGCAGCGTAGGGCAGGGGGCGAATCAGCCCCAGCATTTT. It yields the protein CASSVGQGANQPQHF. The V and J genes are TRBV9 and TRBJ1-5, with 8 positions matching TRBD1. The CDR3 runs 15 residues. After removal of 0 bases from V and 4 bases from J, the junction contained 3 bases not matched to a gene. CDR1 and CDR2 (germline): SGDLS, YYNGEE.

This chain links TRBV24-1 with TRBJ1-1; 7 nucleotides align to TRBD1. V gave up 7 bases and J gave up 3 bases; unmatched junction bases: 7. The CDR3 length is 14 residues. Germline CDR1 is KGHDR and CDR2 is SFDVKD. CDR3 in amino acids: CATRAGGADTEAFF. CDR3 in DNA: TGTGCCACCAGGGCAGGGGGAGCGGACACTGAAGCTTTCTTT.

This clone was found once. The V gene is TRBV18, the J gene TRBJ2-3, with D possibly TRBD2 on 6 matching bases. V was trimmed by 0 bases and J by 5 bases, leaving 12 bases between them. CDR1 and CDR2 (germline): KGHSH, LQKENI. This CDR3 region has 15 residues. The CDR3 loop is CASSPPSQGGDTQYF. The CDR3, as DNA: TGTGCCAGCTCACCACCGAGCCAGGGAGGAGATACGCAGTATTTT.

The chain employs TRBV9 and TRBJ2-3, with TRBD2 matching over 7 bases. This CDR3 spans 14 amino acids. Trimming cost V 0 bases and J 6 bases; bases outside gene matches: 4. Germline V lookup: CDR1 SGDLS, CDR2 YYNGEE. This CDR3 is CASSVAGGIDTQYF. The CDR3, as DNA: TGTGCCAGCAGCGTAGCGGGAGGAATCGATACGCAGTATTTT.

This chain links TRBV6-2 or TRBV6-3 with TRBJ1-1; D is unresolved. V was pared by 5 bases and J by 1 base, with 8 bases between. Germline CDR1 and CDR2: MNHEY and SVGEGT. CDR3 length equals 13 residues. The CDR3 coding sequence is TGTGCCAGCAGTGGACCGGGGAACACTGAAGCTTTCTTT. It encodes CASSGPGNTEAFF.

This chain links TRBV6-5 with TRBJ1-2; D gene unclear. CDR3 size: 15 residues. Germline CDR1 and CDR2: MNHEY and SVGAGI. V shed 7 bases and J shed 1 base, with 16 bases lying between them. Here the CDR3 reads CASKWENSHNYGYTF. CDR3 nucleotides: TGTGCCAGCAAGTGGGAAAACAGTCATAACTATGGCTACACCTTC.

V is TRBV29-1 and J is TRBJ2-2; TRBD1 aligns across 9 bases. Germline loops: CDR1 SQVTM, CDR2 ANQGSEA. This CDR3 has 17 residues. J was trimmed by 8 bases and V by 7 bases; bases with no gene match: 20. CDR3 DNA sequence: TGCAGCGCTCTTGACTCCCGGGACAGGGCGGGCAATGGGGAGCTGTTTTTT. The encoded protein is CSALDSRDRAGNGELFF.

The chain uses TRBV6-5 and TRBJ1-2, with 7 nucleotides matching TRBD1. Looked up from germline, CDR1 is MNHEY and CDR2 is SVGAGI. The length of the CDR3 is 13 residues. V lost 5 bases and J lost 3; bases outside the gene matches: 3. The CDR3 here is CASSPQGDYGYTF. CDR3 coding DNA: TGTGCCAGCAGTCCCCAGGGGGACTATGGCTACACCTTC.

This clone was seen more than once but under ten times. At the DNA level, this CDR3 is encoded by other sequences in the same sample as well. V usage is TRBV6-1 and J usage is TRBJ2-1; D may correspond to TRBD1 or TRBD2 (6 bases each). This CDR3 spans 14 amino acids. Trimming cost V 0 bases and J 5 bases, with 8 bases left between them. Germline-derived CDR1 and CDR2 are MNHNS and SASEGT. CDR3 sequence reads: CASSEAGGHNEQFF. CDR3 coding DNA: TGTGCCAGCAGTGAAGCGGGGGGCCACAATGAGCAGTTCTTC.

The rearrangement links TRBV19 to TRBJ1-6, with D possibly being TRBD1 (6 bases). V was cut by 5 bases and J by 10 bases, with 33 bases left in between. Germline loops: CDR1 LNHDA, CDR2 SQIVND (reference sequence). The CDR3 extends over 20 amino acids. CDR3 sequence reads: CASSSEKGTTGQHGPSPLHF. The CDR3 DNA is TGTGCCAGTAGTTCCGAAAAGGGGACGACAGGTCAACACGGTCCATCACCCCTCCACTTT.

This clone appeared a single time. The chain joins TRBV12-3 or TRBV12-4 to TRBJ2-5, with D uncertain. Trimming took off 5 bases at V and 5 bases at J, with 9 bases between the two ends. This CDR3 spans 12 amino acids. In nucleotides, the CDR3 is TGTGCCAGCAGTGGCTGGTCTGAGACCCAGTACTTC. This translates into CASSGWSETQYF.

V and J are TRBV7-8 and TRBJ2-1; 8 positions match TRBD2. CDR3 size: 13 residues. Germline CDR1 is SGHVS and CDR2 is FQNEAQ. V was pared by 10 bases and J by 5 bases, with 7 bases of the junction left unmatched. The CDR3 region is CAIPTSVDNEQFF. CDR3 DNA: TGTGCCATCCCGACTAGCGTAGACAATGAGCAGTTCTTC.